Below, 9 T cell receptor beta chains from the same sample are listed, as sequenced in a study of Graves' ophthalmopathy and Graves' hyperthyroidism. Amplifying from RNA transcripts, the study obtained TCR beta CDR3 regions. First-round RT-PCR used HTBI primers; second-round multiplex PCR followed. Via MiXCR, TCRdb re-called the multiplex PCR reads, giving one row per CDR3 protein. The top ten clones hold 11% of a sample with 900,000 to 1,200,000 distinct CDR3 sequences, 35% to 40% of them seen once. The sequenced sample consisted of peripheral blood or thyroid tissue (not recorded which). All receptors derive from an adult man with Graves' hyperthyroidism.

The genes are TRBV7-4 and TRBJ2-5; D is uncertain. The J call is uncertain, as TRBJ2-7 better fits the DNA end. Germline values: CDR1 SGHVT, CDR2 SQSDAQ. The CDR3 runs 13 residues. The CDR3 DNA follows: TGTGCCAGCAGCGAGAACTTCGGCTACGAGCAGTACTTC. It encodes CASSENFGYEQYF.

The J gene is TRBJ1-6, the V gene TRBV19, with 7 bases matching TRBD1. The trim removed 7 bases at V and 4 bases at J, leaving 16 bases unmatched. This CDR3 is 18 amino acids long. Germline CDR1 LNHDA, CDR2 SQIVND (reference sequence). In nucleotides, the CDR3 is TGTGCCAGTAACGAAGGCGTTTTACAGGGACAGTATAATTCACCCCTCCACTTT. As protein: CASNEGVLQGQYNSPLHF. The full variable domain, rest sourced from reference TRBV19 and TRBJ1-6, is DGGITQSPKYLFRKEGQNVTLSCEQNLNHDAMYWYRQDPGQGLRLIYYSQIVNDFQKGDIAEGYSVSREKKESFPLTVTSAQKNPTAFYLCASNEGVLQGQYNSPLHFGNGTRLTVT.

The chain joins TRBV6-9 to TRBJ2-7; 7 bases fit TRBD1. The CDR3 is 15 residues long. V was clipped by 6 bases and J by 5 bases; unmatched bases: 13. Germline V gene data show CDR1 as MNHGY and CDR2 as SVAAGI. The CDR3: CASSDPGQPSHEQYF. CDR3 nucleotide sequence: TGTGCCAGCAGCGACCCGGGACAGCCTAGCCACGAGCAGTACTTC.

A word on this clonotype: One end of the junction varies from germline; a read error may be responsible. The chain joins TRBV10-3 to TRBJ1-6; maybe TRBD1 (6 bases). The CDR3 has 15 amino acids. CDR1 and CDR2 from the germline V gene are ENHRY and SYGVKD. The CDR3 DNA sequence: TGTGCCAGCAGTCTGGGGGGGCAAAATAATTCACCCCTCCACTTT. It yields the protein CASSLGGQNNSPLHF.

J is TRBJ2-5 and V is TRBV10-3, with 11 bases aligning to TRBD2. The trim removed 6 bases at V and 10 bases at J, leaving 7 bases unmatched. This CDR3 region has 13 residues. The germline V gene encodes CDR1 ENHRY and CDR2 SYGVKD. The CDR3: CAIRGLAATIQYF. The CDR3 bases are TGTGCCATCAGGGGACTAGCGGCCACTATCCAGTACTTC.

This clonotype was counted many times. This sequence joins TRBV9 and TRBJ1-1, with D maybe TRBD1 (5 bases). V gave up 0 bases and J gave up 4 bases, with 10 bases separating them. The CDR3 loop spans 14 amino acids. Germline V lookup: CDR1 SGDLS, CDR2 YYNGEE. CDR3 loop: CASSVDAGTTEAFF. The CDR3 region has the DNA TGTGCCAGCAGCGTAGACGCAGGGACCACTGAAGCTTTCTTT.

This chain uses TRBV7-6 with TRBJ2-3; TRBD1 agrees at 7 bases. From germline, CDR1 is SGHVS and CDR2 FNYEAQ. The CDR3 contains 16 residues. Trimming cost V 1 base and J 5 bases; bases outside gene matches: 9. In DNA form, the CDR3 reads TGTGCCAGCAGCTTAGTCGCAGGGGGAGTAGGAGATACGCAGTATTTT. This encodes CASSLVAGGVGDTQYF.

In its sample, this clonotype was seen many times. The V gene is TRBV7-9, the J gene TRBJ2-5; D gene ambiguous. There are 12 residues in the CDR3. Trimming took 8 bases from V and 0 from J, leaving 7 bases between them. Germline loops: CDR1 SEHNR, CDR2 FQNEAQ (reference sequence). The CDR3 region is CASGRHQETQYF. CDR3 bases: TGTGCCAGCGGGCGGCACCAAGAGACCCAGTACTTC.

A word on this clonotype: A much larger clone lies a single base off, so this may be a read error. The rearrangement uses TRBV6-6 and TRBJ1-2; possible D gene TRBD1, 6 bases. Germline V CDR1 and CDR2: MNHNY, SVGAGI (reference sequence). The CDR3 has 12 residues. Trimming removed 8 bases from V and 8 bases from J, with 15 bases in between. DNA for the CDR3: TGTGCCAGCGGTGAGGGGGTTGGCGGCTACACCTTC. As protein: CASGEGVGGYTF.